The rows below give T cell receptor beta chains drawn from one sample of a study of cytomegalovirus exposure and HLA in healthy donors. The method was immunoSEQ multiplex PCR; TCRdb's version includes in-frame clones alone and lacks a portion of them. Of over 60,000 clones detected, 75% appear once; the ten largest clones hold 12%. The sample was PBMCs. The receptors were sampled from a man between 70 and 80 years old in good health and CMV-seronegative. Each CDR3 is given with its conserved first and last residue. The order of the fields is clone size, J gene, D gene, V gene, CDR3 DNA, CDR3 protein. The D gene is left open where the match is weak. A row's size may be missing; if present it is once, few, many or a size class.

clone_size: -; j_call: TRBJ2-3; d_call: TRBD2; v_call: TRBV11-2; cdr3_nt: TGTGCCAGCAGCCCGCTAGCGGGGGGCACAGATACGCAGTATTTT; cdr3_aa: CASSPLAGGTDTQYF
clone_size: -; j_call: TRBJ2-7; d_call: -; v_call: TRBV7-2; cdr3_nt: TGTGCCAGCAGCTTAGTCGGCGGGGGCAACTCCTACGAGCAGTACTTC; cdr3_aa: CASSLVGGGNSYEQYF
clone_size: -; j_call: TRBJ1-5; d_call: -; v_call: TRBV7-8; cdr3_nt: TGTGCCAGCAGCAAAACCCGGGTTAACAATCAGCCCCAGCATTTT; cdr3_aa: CASSKTRVNNQPQHF
clone_size: -; j_call: TRBJ2-7; d_call: TRBD2; v_call: TRBV7-2; cdr3_nt: TGTGCCAGCACCTTAGCGGGAGTTACGCAGGAGCAGTACTTC; cdr3_aa: CASTLAGVTQEQYF
clone_size: few; j_call: TRBJ1-1; d_call: TRBD1; v_call: TRBV30; cdr3_nt: TGTGCCTGGAGTGTACAGGGGGACACTGAAGCTTTCTTT; cdr3_aa: CAWSVQGDTEAFF
clone_size: -; j_call: TRBJ2-7; d_call: -; v_call: TRBV28; cdr3_nt: TGTGCCAGCAGCCCGGGTCCGTACGAGCAGTACTTC; cdr3_aa: CASSPGPYEQYF
clone_size: -; j_call: TRBJ1-4; d_call: TRBD1; v_call: TRBV5-1; cdr3_nt: TGCGCCAGCAGCCCCCGGGACAGGACAACTAATGAAAAACTGTTTTTT; cdr3_aa: CASSPRDRTTNEKLFF
clone_size: -; j_call: TRBJ2-3; d_call: -; v_call: TRBV18; cdr3_nt: TGTGCCAGCTCACCCCCGGGGCGGGGACGGGGCCTCGGTACGCAGTATTTT; cdr3_aa: CASSPPGRGRGLGTQYF
clone_size: -; j_call: TRBJ2-7; d_call: -; v_call: TRBV5-8; cdr3_nt: TGTGCCAGCAGCTTTGGGGGACAAAGTTACGAGCAGTACTTC; cdr3_aa: CASSFGGQSYEQYF
clone_size: -; j_call: TRBJ2-7; d_call: TRBD2; v_call: TRBV4-3; cdr3_nt: TGCGCCAGCAGCCAAGACGGGAGCGGGACTAGCGGGAGCATCGAGCAGTACTTC; cdr3_aa: CASSQDGSGTSGSIEQYF
clone_size: -; j_call: TRBJ1-3; d_call: -; v_call: TRBV4-3; cdr3_nt: TGCGCCAGCAGCCAACGATGGGGGGGTGGGGGCTCTGGAAACACCATATATTTT; cdr3_aa: CASSQRWGGGGSGNTIYF
clone_size: -; j_call: TRBJ2-3; d_call: TRBD2; v_call: TRBV5-1; cdr3_nt: TGCGCCAGCAGCGGCGGGACTAGCGGAGTCACAGATACGCAGTATTTT; cdr3_aa: CASSGGTSGVTDTQYF
clone_size: once; j_call: TRBJ2-5; d_call: -; v_call: TRBV7-2; cdr3_nt: TGTGCCAGCAGGGCCCAAGAGACCCAGTACTTC; cdr3_aa: CASRAQETQYF
clone_size: -; j_call: TRBJ2-1; d_call: TRBD2; v_call: TRBV19; cdr3_nt: TGTGCCAGTAGTCTCCGGACTAGCGGAAGCTCCTACAATGAGCAGTTCTTC; cdr3_aa: CASSLRTSGSSYNEQFF
clone_size: -; j_call: TRBJ1-6; d_call: TRBD1; v_call: TRBV7-2; cdr3_nt: TGTGCCAGCAGCTTCGGGACAGCTAATTCACCCCTCCACTTT; cdr3_aa: CASSFGTANSPLHF
clone_size: -; j_call: TRBJ1-1; d_call: TRBD1; v_call: TRBV30; cdr3_nt: TGTGCCTGGAGTCCCAGGGGGCGGAATACTGAAGCTTTCTTT; cdr3_aa: CAWSPRGRNTEAFF
clone_size: -; j_call: TRBJ2-2; d_call: -; v_call: TRBV2; cdr3_nt: TGTGCCAGCAACAGGCAGGGGACCGGGGAGCTGTTTTTT; cdr3_aa: CASNRQGTGELFF